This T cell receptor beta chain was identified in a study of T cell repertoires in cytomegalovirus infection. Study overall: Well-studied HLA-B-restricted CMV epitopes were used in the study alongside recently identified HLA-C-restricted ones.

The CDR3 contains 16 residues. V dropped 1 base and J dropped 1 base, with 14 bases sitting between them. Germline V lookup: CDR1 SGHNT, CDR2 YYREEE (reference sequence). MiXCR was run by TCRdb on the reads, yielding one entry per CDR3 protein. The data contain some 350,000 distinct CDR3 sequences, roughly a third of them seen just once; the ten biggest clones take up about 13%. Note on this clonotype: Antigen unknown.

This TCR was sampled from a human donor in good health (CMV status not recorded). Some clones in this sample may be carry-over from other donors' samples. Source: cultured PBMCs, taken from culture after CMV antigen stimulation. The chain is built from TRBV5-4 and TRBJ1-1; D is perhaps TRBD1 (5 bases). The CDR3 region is CASSLWAGRSNTEAFF. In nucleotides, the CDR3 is TGTGCCAGCAGCTTGTGGGCAGGGAGATCGAACACTGAAGCTTTCTTT.